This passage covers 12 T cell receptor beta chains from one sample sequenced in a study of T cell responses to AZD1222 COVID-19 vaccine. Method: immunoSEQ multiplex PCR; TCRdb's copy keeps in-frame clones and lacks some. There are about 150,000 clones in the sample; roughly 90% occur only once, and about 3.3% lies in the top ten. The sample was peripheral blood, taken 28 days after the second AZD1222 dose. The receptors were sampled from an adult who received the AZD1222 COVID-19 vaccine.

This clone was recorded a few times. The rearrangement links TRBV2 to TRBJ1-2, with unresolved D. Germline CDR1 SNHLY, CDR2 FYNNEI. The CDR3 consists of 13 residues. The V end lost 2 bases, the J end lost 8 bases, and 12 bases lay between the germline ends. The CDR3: CASSETGGLGYTF. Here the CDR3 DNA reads TGTGCCAGCAGTGAAACTGGAGGCCTCGGCTACACCTTC.

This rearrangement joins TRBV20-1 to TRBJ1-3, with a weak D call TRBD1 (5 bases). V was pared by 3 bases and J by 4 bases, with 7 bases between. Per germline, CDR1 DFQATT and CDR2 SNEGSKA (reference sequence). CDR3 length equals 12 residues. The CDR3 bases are TGCAGTGCTAGTAGACAGGGAAACACCATATATTTT. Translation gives CSASRQGNTIYF.

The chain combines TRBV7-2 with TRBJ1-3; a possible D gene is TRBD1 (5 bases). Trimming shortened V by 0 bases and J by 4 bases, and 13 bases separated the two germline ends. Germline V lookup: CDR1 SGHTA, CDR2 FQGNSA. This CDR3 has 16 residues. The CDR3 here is CASSLAPRARGNTIYF. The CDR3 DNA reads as TGTGCCAGCAGCTTAGCCCCCAGGGCACGGGGAAACACCATATATTTT.

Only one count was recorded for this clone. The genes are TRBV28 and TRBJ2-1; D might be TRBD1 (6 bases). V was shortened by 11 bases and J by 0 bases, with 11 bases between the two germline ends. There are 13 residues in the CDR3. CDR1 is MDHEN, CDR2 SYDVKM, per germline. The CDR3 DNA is TGTGCCTGGGGGCCCAGCTCCTACAATGAGCAGTTCTTC. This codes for CAWGPSSYNEQFF.

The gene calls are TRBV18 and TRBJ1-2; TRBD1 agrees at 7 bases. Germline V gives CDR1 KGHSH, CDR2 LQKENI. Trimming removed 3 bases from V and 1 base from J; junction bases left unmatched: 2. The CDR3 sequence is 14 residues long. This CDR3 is CASSPRDSNYGYTF. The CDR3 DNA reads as TGTGCCAGCTCACCTCGGGACAGTAACTATGGCTACACCTTC. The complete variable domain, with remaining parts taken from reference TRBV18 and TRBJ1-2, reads NAGVMQNPRHLVRRRGQEARLRCSPMKGHSHVYWYRQLPEEGLKFMVYLQKENIIDESGMPKERFSAEFPKEGPSILRIQQVVRGDSAAYFCASSPRDSNYGYTFGSGTRLTVV.

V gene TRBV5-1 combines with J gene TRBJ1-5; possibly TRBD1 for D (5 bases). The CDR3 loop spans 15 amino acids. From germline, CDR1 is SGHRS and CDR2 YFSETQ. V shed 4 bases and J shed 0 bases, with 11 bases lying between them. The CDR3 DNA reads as TGCGCCAGCAGCCTGGAGGGGTATAGCAATCAGCCCCAGCATTTT. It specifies CASSLEGYSNQPQHF.

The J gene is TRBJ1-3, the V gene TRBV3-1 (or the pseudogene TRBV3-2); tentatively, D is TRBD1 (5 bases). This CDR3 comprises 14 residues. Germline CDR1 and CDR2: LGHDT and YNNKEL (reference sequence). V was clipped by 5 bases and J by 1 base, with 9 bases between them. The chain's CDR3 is CASSSTDSGNTIYF. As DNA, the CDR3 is TGTGCCAGCAGCTCGACAGATTCTGGAAACACCATATATTTT.

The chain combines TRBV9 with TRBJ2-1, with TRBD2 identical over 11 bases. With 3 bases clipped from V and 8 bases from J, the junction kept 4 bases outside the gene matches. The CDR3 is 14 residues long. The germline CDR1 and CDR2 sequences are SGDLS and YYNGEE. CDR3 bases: TGTGCCAGCAGCGACACTAGCGGGAGTGATGAGCAGTTCTTC. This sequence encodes CASSDTSGSDEQFF.

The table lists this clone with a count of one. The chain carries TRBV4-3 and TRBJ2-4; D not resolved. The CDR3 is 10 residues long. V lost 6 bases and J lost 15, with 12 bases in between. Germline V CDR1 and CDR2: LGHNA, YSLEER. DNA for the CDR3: TGCGCCAGCAGGTTGCCCCTGGTGTACTTC. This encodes CASRLPLVYF.

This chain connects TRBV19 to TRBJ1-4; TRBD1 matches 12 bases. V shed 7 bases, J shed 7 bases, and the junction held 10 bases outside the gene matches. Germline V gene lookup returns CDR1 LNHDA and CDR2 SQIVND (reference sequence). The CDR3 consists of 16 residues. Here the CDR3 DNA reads TGTGCCAGTATGGGACAGGGGGCAATTGGGAGTGAAAAACTGTTTTTT. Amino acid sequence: CASMGQGAIGSEKLFF.

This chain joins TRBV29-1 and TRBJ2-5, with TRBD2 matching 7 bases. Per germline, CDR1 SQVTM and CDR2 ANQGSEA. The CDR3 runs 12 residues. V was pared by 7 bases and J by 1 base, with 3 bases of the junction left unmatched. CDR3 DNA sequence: TGCAGCGCCGCGGGGGTCCAAGAGACCCAGTACTTC. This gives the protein CSAAGVQETQYF.

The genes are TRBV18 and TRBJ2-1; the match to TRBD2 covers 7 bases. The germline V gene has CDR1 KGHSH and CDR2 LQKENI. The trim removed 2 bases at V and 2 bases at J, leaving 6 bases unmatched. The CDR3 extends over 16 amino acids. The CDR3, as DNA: TGTGCCAGCTCACCAAGATCAGCGGGACCCTACAATGAGCAGTTCTTC. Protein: CASSPRSAGPYNEQFF.